The 13 T cell receptor beta chains presented below share a single source sample, sequenced in a study of cytomegalovirus exposure and HLA in healthy donors (dated by TCRdb to about 2017). Libraries were prepared through the immunoSEQ multiplex PCR assay. The multiplex PCR relied on a mix of 60 forward primers for TCR Vbeta segments and 13 reverse primers for TCR Jbeta segments. The immuneACCESS repertoire file appears here via TCRdb, limited to in-frame rearrangements. These files lack a portion of the clones; in checked studies, under half of the deficit traces to unresolved V genes, and the cause of the others is not known. Within this sample are 210,000 or so clones, with 60% to 80% of them counted one time only. The ten largest account for about 1.8% of the sample. The sample was PBMCs. The receptor source for this set is a man aged 18 to 29 in good health and CMV-seronegative.

The chain couples TRBV19 to TRBJ2-4; D gene unclear. The germline V and J ends were trimmed by 9 bases and 0 bases, with 9 bases remaining between them. The length of the CDR3 is 13 residues. CDR1 and CDR2 (germline): LNHDA, SQIVND (reference sequence). CDR3 bases: TGTGCCAGCGCCCCAGTAGCCAAAAACATTCAGTACTTC. It codes for CASAPVAKNIQYF. Combining the CDR3 with reference TRBV19 and TRBJ2-4 gives the whole variable domain DGGITQSPKYLFRKEGQNVTLSCEQNLNHDAMYWYRQDPGQGLRLIYYSQIVNDFQKGDIAEGYSVSREKKESFPLTVTSAQKNPTAFYLCASAPVAKNIQYFGAGTRLSVL.

This chain connects TRBV7-9 to TRBJ1-1; D is perhaps TRBD1 (6 bases). V lost 5 bases, J lost 7 bases, and 17 bases lay in between. CDR3 length: 14 amino acids. The V gene's germline CDR1 is SEHNR and CDR2 FQNEAQ (reference sequence). The CDR3 protein is CASSPWLDSDEAFF. DNA for the CDR3: TGTGCCAGCAGCCCTTGGCTGGACAGTGATGAAGCTTTCTTT.

This chain connects TRBV20-1 to TRBJ2-4; D ambiguous. In germline, CDR1 is DFQATT, CDR2 SNEGSKA (reference sequence). The CDR3 has 11 amino acids. V shed 3 bases and J shed 7 bases, with 7 bases lying between them. The CDR3 nucleotides are TGCAGTGCTAGCGCCAGGAACATTCAGTACTTC. This codes for CSASARNIQYF.

The chain combines TRBV6-1 with TRBJ1-4; D perhaps matches TRBD1 (6 bases). Trimming took off 4 bases at V and 4 bases at J, with 10 bases between the two ends. The CDR3 is made up of 14 amino acids. The germline gives CDR1 MNHNS, CDR2 SASEGT. The CDR3 here is CASSVGGNNEKLFF. CDR3 in DNA: TGTGCCAGCAGTGTTGGGGGCAATAATGAAAAACTGTTTTTT.

V usage is TRBV4-3 and J usage is TRBJ1-4; the match to TRBD1 covers 10 bases. V was clipped by 1 base and J by 15 bases; unmatched bases: 17. Germline-derived CDR1 and CDR2 are LGHNA and YSLEER. There are 17 residues in the CDR3. In nucleotides, the CDR3 is TGCGCCAGCAGCCAAGTTCTCCGATGGGACAGGGGCCCGGACGTGTTTTTT. It yields the protein CASSQVLRWDRGPDVFF.

This chain links TRBV19 with TRBJ2-3; D ambiguous. Germline CDR1 reads LNHDA; CDR2 reads SQIVND (reference sequence). This CDR3 is 13 amino acids long. V was pared by 6 bases and J by 1 base, with 8 bases between. The CDR3 DNA sequence: TGTGCCAGTAGAGCCCGCGGCACAGATACGCAGTATTTT. This gives the protein CASRARGTDTQYF.

The gene calls are TRBV7-9 and TRBJ1-2; tentatively, D is TRBD1 (5 bases). Trimming shortened V by 3 bases and J by 3 bases, and 23 bases separated the two germline ends. The CDR3 sequence is 18 residues long. Germline V lookup: CDR1 SEHNR, CDR2 FQNEAQ (reference sequence). CDR3 sequence reads: CASSFGGQSLGVDYGYTF. The CDR3 DNA follows: TGTGCCAGCAGCTTTGGCGGACAAAGTTTAGGGGTCGACTATGGCTACACCTTC.

This chain uses TRBV5-5 with TRBJ2-5, with D possibly being TRBD2 (7 bases). Germline values: CDR1 SGHKS, CDR2 YYEKEE (reference sequence). Between the trimmed V and J ends, which lost 1 base and 1 base, there was a span of 11 bases. The CDR3 length is 15 residues. CDR3 in amino acids: CASSLFGGPQETQYF. The DNA for the CDR3 is TGTGCCAGCAGCTTGTTCGGGGGGCCCCAAGAGACCCAGTACTTC.

Only a few counts were recorded for this clone. This rearrangement joins TRBV5-1 to TRBJ2-5; possible D gene TRBD2, 5 bases. The CDR3 sequence is 14 residues long. V shed 4 bases and J shed 3 bases, with 13 bases lying between them. Germline loops: CDR1 SGHRS, CDR2 YFSETQ. For the CDR3, the DNA is TGCGCCAGCAGCAGCAGGACGGGAAAAGAGACCCAGTACTTC. This sequence encodes CASSSRTGKETQYF.

This clone showed up many times. The chain employs TRBV6-5 and TRBJ1-1; D call uncertain. Looked up from germline, CDR1 is MNHEY and CDR2 is SVGAGI. The CDR3 runs 13 residues. Trimming left V 7 bases short and J 4 bases short, with 13 bases between. CDR3 nucleotides: TGTGCCAGCAATAAAGTAGGCGGCACTGAAGCTTTCTTT. It is translated as CASNKVGGTEAFF.

The chain employs TRBV19 and TRBJ1-1; D remains unclear. The length of the CDR3 is 16 residues. The V end was cut by 1 base, the J end by 1 base, with 13 bases between. Germline CDR1 and CDR2: LNHDA and SQIVND (reference sequence). The CDR3 DNA reads TGTGCCAGTAGTATAGGAACAGCCTTGAGGAACACTGAAGCTTTCTTT. This sequence encodes CASSIGTALRNTEAFF.

The rearrangement uses TRBV6-5 and TRBJ1-1; no clear D. Trimming removed 4 bases at V and 4 bases at J, with 13 bases between. The CDR3 length is 14 residues. Germline V gene lookup returns CDR1 MNHEY and CDR2 SVGAGI. The DNA for the CDR3 is TGTGCCAGCAGTTCCGGGGTAAGCGGCACTGAAGCTTTCTTT. Translating gives CASSSGVSGTEAFF.

This chain connects TRBV2 to TRBJ1-1; 8 nucleotides agree with TRBD1. CDR3 length: 15 amino acids. Germline CDR1 is SNHLY and CDR2 is FYNNEI. The ends lost 6 bases at V and 3 bases at J; junction bases unmatched: 9. The CDR3 coding sequence is TGTGCCAGCAGCTCAGACAGGGGCGGGTACACTGAAGCTTTCTTT. Residues: CASSSDRGGYTEAFF. Complete variable domain (other parts from reference TRBV2 and TRBJ1-1): EPEVTQTPSHQVTQMGQEVILRCVPISNHLYFYWYRQILGQKVEFLVSFYNNEISEKSEIFDDQFSVERPDGSNFTLKIRSTKLEDSAMYFCASSSDRGGYTEAFFGQGTRLTVV.